These T cell receptor beta chains were read from a single sample in a study of cytomegalovirus exposure and HLA in healthy donors. Assay used: immunoSEQ multiplex PCR; TCRdb lists only in-frame clones, some missing. This sample yields just over 200,000 clones, of which 75% to 90% are seen a single time; around 2.7% belongs to the top ten. Sequencing input: PBMCs. These receptors were collected from a woman aged 35 to 49 in good health and CMV-seronegative. The CDR3 runs from the conserved cysteine through the conserved F or W. Fields, in order: J gene, CDR3 length, V gene, clone size, D gene, CDR3 DNA, CDR3 protein. The D gene is left open where the match is weak. The size field is filled for only some rows; it gives once, few, many or a size class.

j_gene: TRBJ2-7; len: 15; v_gene: TRBV9; abundance: few; d_gene: TRBD2; CDR3nt: TGTGCCAGCAGCGTAGATATCAGCGGGGGCTACGAGCAGTACTTC; CDR3aa: CASSVDISGGYEQYF
j_gene: TRBJ1-1; len: 11; v_gene: TRBV29-1; abundance: once; d_gene: NA; CDR3nt: TGCAGCGGCGTAACAGAGTACAAAGCTTTCTTT; CDR3aa: CSGVTEYKAFF
j_gene: TRBJ2-1; len: 15; v_gene: TRBV5-1; abundance: once; d_gene: TRBD2; CDR3nt: TGCGCCAGCAGCTTGGCTAGCGGGACCTACAATGAGCAGTTCTTC; CDR3aa: CASSLASGTYNEQFF
j_gene: TRBJ2-7; len: 14; v_gene: TRBV27; abundance: NA; d_gene: NA; CDR3nt: TGTGCCAGCAGTTTATCGCGACTCTCCTACGAGCAGTACTTC; CDR3aa: CASSLSRLSYEQYF
j_gene: TRBJ1-4; len: 15; v_gene: TRBV27; abundance: NA; d_gene: NA; CDR3nt: TGTGCCAGCAGTTTATTGGGGGCAGGATATGAAAAACTGTTTTTT; CDR3aa: CASSLLGAGYEKLFF
j_gene: TRBJ2-3; len: 15; v_gene: TRBV13; abundance: NA; d_gene: TRBD2; CDR3nt: TGTGCCAGCAGCACTGCGGGAGGAGGCTTGGATACGCAGTATTTT; CDR3aa: CASSTAGGGLDTQYF
j_gene: TRBJ2-2; len: 16; v_gene: TRBV5-1; abundance: NA; d_gene: TRBD2; CDR3nt: TGCGCCAGCAGCTTGCGGGAGGGACATCGCACCGGGGAGCTGTTTTTT; CDR3aa: CASSLREGHRTGELFF
j_gene: TRBJ1-2; len: 14; v_gene: TRBV11-2; abundance: NA; d_gene: TRBD1; CDR3nt: TGTGCCAGCAGCCCCCAGGGGGGCTACTATGGCTACACCTTC; CDR3aa: CASSPQGGYYGYTF
j_gene: TRBJ1-1; len: 15; v_gene: TRBV7-8; abundance: NA; d_gene: NA; CDR3nt: TGTGCCAGCAGCACAGACCACCTCAAGAACACTGAAGCTTTCTTT; CDR3aa: CASSTDHLKNTEAFF
j_gene: TRBJ2-5; len: 13; v_gene: TRBV5-4; abundance: NA; d_gene: NA; CDR3nt: TGTGCCAGCAGCTTAGGAGGGAGGGAGACCCAGTACTTC; CDR3aa: CASSLGGRETQYF
j_gene: TRBJ2-5; len: 14; v_gene: TRBV19; abundance: NA; d_gene: TRBD1; CDR3nt: TGTGCCAGTAGTATAACGACAGGGCAAGAGACCCAGTACTTC; CDR3aa: CASSITTGQETQYF
j_gene: TRBJ1-3; len: 15; v_gene: TRBV30; abundance: NA; d_gene: TRBD1; CDR3nt: TGTGCCTGGAGACGACAGGGGGCTTCCGGAAACACCATATATTTT; CDR3aa: CAWRRQGASGNTIYF
j_gene: TRBJ2-1; len: 14; v_gene: TRBV2; abundance: NA; d_gene: NA; CDR3nt: TGTGCCAGCAGTTCCAGCGGCTCCTACAATGAGCAGTTCTTC; CDR3aa: CASSSSGSYNEQFF
j_gene: TRBJ1-2; len: 13; v_gene: TRBV7-8; abundance: NA; d_gene: TRBD1; CDR3nt: TGTGCCAGCAGCGCCCGGGACAGGGTTGGCTACACCTTC; CDR3aa: CASSARDRVGYTF
j_gene: TRBJ2-5; len: 15; v_gene: TRBV5-1; abundance: NA; d_gene: NA; CDR3nt: TGCGCCAGCAGCGGGGTGGGGCAAATCCAAGAGACCCAGTACTTC; CDR3aa: CASSGVGQIQETQYF
j_gene: TRBJ2-2; len: 15; v_gene: TRBV5-1; abundance: NA; d_gene: NA; CDR3nt: TGCGCCAGCCAAACCTCTAGCGCTAACACCGGGGAGCTGTTTTTT; CDR3aa: CASQTSSANTGELFF
j_gene: TRBJ1-1; len: 14; v_gene: TRBV12-5; abundance: NA; d_gene: TRBD1; CDR3nt: TGTGCTAGTGGCATAACACAGGGGCACACTGAAGCTTTCTTT; CDR3aa: CASGITQGHTEAFF
j_gene: TRBJ1-1; len: 17; v_gene: TRBV15; abundance: NA; d_gene: TRBD1; CDR3nt: TGTGCCACCAGCAGAGATGGGACAGGGGGCGCGGATGCTGAAGCTTTCTTT; CDR3aa: CATSRDGTGGADAEAFF
j_gene: TRBJ2-5; len: 13; v_gene: TRBV7-3; abundance: NA; d_gene: NA; CDR3nt: TGTGCCAGCAGCCCCCGGACAGAAGAGACCCAGTACTTC; CDR3aa: CASSPRTEETQYF
j_gene: TRBJ2-1; len: 15; v_gene: TRBV10-3; abundance: NA; d_gene: TRBD2; CDR3nt: TGTGCCATCAGTGCTGCAGCGGGGATTTACAATGAGCAGTTCTTC; CDR3aa: CAISAAAGIYNEQFF
j_gene: TRBJ1-1; len: 13; v_gene: TRBV4-2; abundance: NA; d_gene: TRBD1; CDR3nt: TGTGCCAGCAGCCAAGGTCGGGACAGCGAGTCTTTCTTT; CDR3aa: CASSQGRDSESFF
j_gene: TRBJ2-7; len: 15; v_gene: TRBV2; abundance: few; d_gene: TRBD1; CDR3nt: TGTGCCAGCAGTGGCCAGGGGGTTCCTAGCTACGAGCAGTACTTC; CDR3aa: CASSGQGVPSYEQYF
j_gene: TRBJ1-2; len: 14; v_gene: TRBV7-2; abundance: NA; d_gene: NA; CDR3nt: TGTGCCAGCAGCGCCCGGGCCGAGGGCTATGGCTACACCTTC; CDR3aa: CASSARAEGYGYTF
j_gene: TRBJ2-1; len: 16; v_gene: TRBV7-6; abundance: NA; d_gene: TRBD2; CDR3nt: TGTGCCAGCAGCACTCTGACTAGCGGGGCTTATAATGAGCAGTTCTTC; CDR3aa: CASSTLTSGAYNEQFF
j_gene: TRBJ1-4; len: 16; v_gene: TRBV5-5; abundance: NA; d_gene: NA; CDR3nt: TGTGCCAGCAGCCTGACACCGGGACTGAAGGCGGAAAAACTGTTTTTT; CDR3aa: CASSLTPGLKAEKLFF
j_gene: TRBJ2-7; len: 14; v_gene: TRBV9; abundance: NA; d_gene: NA; CDR3nt: TGTGCCAGCAGCGTGTCCGGGACAAGAGGGGAGCAGTACTTC; CDR3aa: CASSVSGTRGEQYF
j_gene: TRBJ2-1; len: 17; v_gene: TRBV2; abundance: once; d_gene: TRBD2; CDR3nt: TGTGCCAGCAGCGCAACCGGACTAGCGGGGAACTACAATGAGCAGTTCTTC; CDR3aa: CASSATGLAGNYNEQFF
j_gene: TRBJ2-1; len: 16; v_gene: TRBV27; abundance: few; d_gene: NA; CDR3nt: TGTGCCAGCAGTTTATCTAGGTCTTTTGTCAGGGATGAGCAGTTCTTC; CDR3aa: CASSLSRSFVRDEQFF
j_gene: TRBJ2-7; len: 14; v_gene: TRBV7-2; abundance: NA; d_gene: TRBD1; CDR3nt: TGTGCCAGCAGCTTAGCCACAGGGGGCGACGAGCAGTACTTC; CDR3aa: CASSLATGGDEQYF
j_gene: TRBJ2-1; len: 15; v_gene: TRBV2; abundance: NA; d_gene: NA; CDR3nt: TGTGCCAGCAGTTTCCAGGGCCAGGGGTACAATGAGCAGTTCTTC; CDR3aa: CASSFQGQGYNEQFF
j_gene: TRBJ2-7; len: 16; v_gene: TRBV9; abundance: NA; d_gene: NA; CDR3nt: TGTGCCAGCAGCGCCAACCGGGACACCAGCTCCTACGAGCAGTACTTC; CDR3aa: CASSANRDTSSYEQYF
j_gene: TRBJ2-7; len: 13; v_gene: TRBV28; abundance: NA; d_gene: NA; CDR3nt: TGTGCCAGCAGTCCGAGTCGCCCCTACGAGCAGTACTTC; CDR3aa: CASSPSRPYEQYF